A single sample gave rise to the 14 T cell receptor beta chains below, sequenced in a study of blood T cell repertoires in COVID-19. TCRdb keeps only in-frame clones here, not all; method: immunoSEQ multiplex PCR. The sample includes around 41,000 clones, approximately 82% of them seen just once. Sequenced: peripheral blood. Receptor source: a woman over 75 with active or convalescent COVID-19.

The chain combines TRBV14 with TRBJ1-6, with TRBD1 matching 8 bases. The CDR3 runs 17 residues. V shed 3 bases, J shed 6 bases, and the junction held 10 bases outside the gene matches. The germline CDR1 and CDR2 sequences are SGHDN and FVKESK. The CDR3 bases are TGTGCCAGCAGCCAGGGACAGGCTCTCGCCCGTAATTCACCCCTCCACTTT. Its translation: CASSQGQALARNSPLHF.

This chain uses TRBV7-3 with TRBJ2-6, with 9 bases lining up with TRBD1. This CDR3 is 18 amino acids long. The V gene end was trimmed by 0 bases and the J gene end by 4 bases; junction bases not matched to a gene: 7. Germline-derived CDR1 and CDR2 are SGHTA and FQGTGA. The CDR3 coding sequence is TGTGCCAGCAGCTTAACGGGGACAGGGCCGGTGGGGGCCAACGTCCTGACTTTC. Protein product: CASSLTGTGPVGANVLTF.

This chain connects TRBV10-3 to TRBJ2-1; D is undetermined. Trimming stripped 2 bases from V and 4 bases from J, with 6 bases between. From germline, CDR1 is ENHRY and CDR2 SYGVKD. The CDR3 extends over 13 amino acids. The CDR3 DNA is TGTGCCATCAGTGAGCGAGAGTACAATGAGCAGTTCTTC. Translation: CAISEREYNEQFF.

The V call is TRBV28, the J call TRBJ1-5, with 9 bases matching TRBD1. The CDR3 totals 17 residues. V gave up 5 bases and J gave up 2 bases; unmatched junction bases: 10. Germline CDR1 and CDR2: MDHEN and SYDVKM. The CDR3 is CASSLRTGDWGNQPQHF. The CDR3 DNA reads TGTGCCAGCAGTCTGAGGACAGGGGATTGGGGCAATCAGCCCCAGCATTTT.

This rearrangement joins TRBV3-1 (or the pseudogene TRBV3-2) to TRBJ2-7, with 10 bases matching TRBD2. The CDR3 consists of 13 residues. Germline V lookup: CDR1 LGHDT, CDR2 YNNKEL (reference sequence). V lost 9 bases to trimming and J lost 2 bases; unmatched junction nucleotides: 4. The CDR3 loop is CASRTSGTYEQYF. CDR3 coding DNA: TGTGCCAGTCGGACTAGCGGCACCTACGAGCAGTACTTC.

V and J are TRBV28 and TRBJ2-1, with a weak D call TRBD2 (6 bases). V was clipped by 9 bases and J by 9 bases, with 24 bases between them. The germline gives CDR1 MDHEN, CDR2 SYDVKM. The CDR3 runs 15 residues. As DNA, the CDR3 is TGTGCCAGTAATAGCGGAGCCGTCCTGGTGGGTGAGCAGTTCTTC. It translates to CASNSGAVLVGEQFF.

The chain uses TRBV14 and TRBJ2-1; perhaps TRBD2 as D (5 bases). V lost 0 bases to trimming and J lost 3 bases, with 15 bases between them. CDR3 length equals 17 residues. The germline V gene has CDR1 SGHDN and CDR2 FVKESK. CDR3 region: CASSQDSRRILYNEQFF. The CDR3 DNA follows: TGTGCCAGCAGCCAAGATTCCCGGAGGATCCTCTACAATGAGCAGTTCTTC. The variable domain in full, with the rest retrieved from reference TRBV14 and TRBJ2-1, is EAGVTQFPSHSVIEKGQTVTLRCDPISGHDNLYWYRRVMGKEIKFLLHFVKESKQDESGMPNNRFLAERTGGTYSTLKVQPAELEDSGVYFCASSQDSRRILYNEQFFGPGTRLTVL.

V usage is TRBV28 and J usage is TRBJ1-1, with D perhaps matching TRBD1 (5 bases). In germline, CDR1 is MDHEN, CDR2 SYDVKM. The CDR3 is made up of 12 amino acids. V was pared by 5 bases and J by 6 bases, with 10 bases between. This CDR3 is CASSLRAAEAFF. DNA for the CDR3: TGTGCCAGCAGTCTCAGGGCGGCTGAAGCTTTCTTT.

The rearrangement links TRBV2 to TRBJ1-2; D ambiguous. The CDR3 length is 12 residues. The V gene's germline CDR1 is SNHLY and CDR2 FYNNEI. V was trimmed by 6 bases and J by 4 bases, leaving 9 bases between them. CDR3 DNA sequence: TGTGCCAGCAGGGTACTTGGCTATGGCTACACCTTC. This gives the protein CASRVLGYGYTF.

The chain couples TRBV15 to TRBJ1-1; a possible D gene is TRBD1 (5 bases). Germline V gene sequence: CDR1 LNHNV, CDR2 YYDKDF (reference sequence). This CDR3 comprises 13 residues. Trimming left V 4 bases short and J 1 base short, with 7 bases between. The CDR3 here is CATSIGQNTEAFF. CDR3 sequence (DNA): TGTGCCACCAGCATTGGACAGAACACTGAAGCTTTCTTT.

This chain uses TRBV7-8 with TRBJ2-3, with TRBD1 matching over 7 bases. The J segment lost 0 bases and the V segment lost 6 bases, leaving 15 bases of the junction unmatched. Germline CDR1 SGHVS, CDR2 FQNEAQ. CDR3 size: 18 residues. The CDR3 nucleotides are TGTGCCAGCAGGATACAGGGGAGTAGGCTCCTTAGCACAGATACGCAGTATTTT. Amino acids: CASRIQGSRLLSTDTQYF.

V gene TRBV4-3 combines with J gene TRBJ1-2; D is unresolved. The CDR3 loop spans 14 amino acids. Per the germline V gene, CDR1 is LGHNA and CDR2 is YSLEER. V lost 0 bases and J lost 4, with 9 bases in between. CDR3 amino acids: CASSQEEDFYGYTF. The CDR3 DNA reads TGCGCCAGCAGCCAAGAGGAGGATTTCTATGGCTACACCTTC.

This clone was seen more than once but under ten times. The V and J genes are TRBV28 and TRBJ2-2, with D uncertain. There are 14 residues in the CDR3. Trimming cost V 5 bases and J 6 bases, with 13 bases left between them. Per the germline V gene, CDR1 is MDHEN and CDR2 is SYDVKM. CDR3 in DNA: TGTGCCAGCAGTACAACCGGGTCCCCCGGGGAGCTGTTTTTT. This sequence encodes CASSTTGSPGELFF.

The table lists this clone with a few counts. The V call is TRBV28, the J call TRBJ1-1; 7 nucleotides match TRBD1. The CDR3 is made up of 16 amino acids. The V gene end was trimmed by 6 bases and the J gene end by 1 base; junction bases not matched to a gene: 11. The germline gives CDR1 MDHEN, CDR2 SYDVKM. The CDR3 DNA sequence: TGTGCCAGCAGCACTCGTGGGGGACAGACGAACACTGAAGCTTTCTTT. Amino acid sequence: CASSTRGGQTNTEAFF.